The 21 T cell receptor beta chains below come from one sample, sequenced in a study of cytomegalovirus exposure and HLA in healthy donors. Use of 60 Vbeta and 13 Jbeta primers characterized the PCR. Clones were read by immunoSEQ multiplex PCR, and TCRdb kept only the in-frame ones, dropping some. The sample holds around 300,000 clones; more than 55% are singletons and the top ten take around 2.3%. The sample was PBMCs. The receptors come from a female donor in good health and CMV-seronegative.

The rearrangement links TRBV4-2 to TRBJ2-6, with D possibly being TRBD1 (5 bases). The CDR3 has 16 residues. V was pared by 1 base and J by 0 bases, with 7 bases between. Germline values: CDR1 LGHNA, CDR2 YNFKEQ. As DNA, the CDR3 is TGTGCCAGCAGCCAAGGGGGCGGCTCTGGGGCCAACGTCCTGACTTTC. Translation gives CASSQGGGSGANVLTF.

This clone was seen just once. The rearrangement uses TRBV5-1 and TRBJ2-6; 10 bases agree with TRBD1. The ends lost 4 bases at V and 0 bases at J; junction bases unmatched: 16. The CDR3 has 21 amino acids. Germline CDR1 is SGHRS and CDR2 is YFSETQ. The CDR3 DNA follows: TGCGCCAGCAGCGCCCGCCTGAGAACGGGGACAGGGGCCTCTGGGGCCAACGTCCTGACTTTC. It yields the protein CASSARLRTGTGASGANVLTF.

The V and J genes are TRBV5-1 and TRBJ2-1, with 12 bases aligning to TRBD2. The CDR3 runs to 20 residues. In germline, CDR1 is SGHRS, CDR2 YFSETQ. V was pared by 1 base and J by 0 bases, with 11 bases of the junction left unmatched. DNA for the CDR3: TGCGCCAGCAGCTTGACGGGACTAGCGGGCGTCCAGAGCTCCTACAATGAGCAGTTCTTC. This translates into CASSLTGLAGVQSSYNEQFF.

The sample holds one count of this clone. This chain uses TRBV5-4 with TRBJ2-3; D gene ambiguous. Germline CDR1 and CDR2: SGHNT and YYREEE (reference sequence). This CDR3 spans 13 amino acids. The V gene lost 6 bases and the J gene lost 10 bases, with 18 bases spanning the gap. In DNA form, the CDR3 reads TGTGCCAGCACCATGGTCGGAAGGAGAGCGCAGTATTTT. Amino acids: CASTMVGRRAQYF.

This chain connects TRBV5-1 to TRBJ1-2, with TRBD1 matching 10 bases. The CDR3 has 15 residues. The ends lost 4 bases at V and 4 bases at J; junction bases unmatched: 7. The germline V gene encodes CDR1 SGHRS and CDR2 YFSETQ. The DNA of the CDR3 is TGCGCCAGCAGCAGAGGGACAGGGGATACCTATGGCTACACCTTC. Translating gives CASSRGTGDTYGYTF.

The chain links TRBV5-1 to TRBJ2-7; TRBD2 agrees at 8 bases. Germline CDR1 SGHRS, CDR2 YFSETQ. J lost 5 bases, V lost 0 bases, and 7 bases had no gene match. The CDR3 spans 15 residues. CDR3 amino acids: CASSLEGRGGNEQYF. In DNA, the CDR3 is TGCGCCAGCAGCTTGGAGGGTCGGGGGGGAAACGAGCAGTACTTC.

A few counts support this clone. CDR3 amino acids: CASSVGSGGSSYNEQFF. The CDR3 coding sequence is TGTGCCAGCAGCGTAGGGAGTGGCGGGAGCTCCTACAATGAGCAGTTCTTC. The rearrangement links TRBV9 to TRBJ2-1, with TRBD2 matching 7 bases. In germline, CDR1 is SGDLS, CDR2 YYNGEE. The CDR3 is 17 amino acids. V gave up 0 bases and J gave up 0 bases; unmatched junction bases: 6.

This clone was counted a few times. Other DNA sequences in this sample translate to the same CDR3. The V and J genes are TRBV18 and TRBJ2-7; D is possibly TRBD1 (7 bases). The germline V gene has CDR1 KGHSH and CDR2 LQKENI. V lost 3 bases and J 2 bases, leaving 14 bases between the germline ends. The CDR3 contains 15 residues. CDR3 residues: CASSPGQGGPYEQYF. CDR3 coding DNA: TGTGCCAGCTCACCGGGGCAGGGGGGACCCTACGAGCAGTACTTC.

This clone was seen only once. The chain is built from TRBV10-3 and TRBJ2-7, with 10 bases lining up with TRBD1. Germline assignment: CDR1 ENHRY and CDR2 SYGVKD. The V and J ends lost 0 bases and 5 bases, in that order; junction bases with no gene match: 4. The CDR3 spans 15 residues. The CDR3 reads CAISESAGTGDEQYF. As DNA, the CDR3 is TGTGCCATCAGTGAGTCGGCCGGGACAGGGGACGAGCAGTACTTC.

The V call is TRBV18, the J call TRBJ2-7; TRBD1 agrees at 7 bases. The CDR3 spans 12 residues. Germline loops: CDR1 KGHSH, CDR2 LQKENI. V dropped 6 bases and J dropped 5; count of bases not matched to a gene: 4. CDR3 DNA sequence: TGTGCCAGCTCGTCGACAGGGAACGAGCAGTACTTC. Residues: CASSSTGNEQYF.

V and J are TRBV10-3 and TRBJ2-1; a weak D match, TRBD1 (6 bases). Trimming left V 7 bases short and J 4 bases short, with 11 bases between. This CDR3 spans 13 amino acids. CDR1 ENHRY and CDR2 SYGVKD come from the germline V gene. Here the CDR3 DNA reads TGTGCCATCACAGGGGCACCTTACAATGAGCAGTTCTTC. This sequence encodes CAITGAPYNEQFF.

This rearrangement joins TRBV2 to TRBJ2-7, with a tentative D call TRBD1 (6 bases). The CDR3 loop spans 14 amino acids. CDR1 is SNHLY and CDR2 is FYNNEI in the germline V gene. V dropped 6 bases and J dropped 0 bases, with 12 bases sitting between them. The chain's CDR3 is CASRYRDNSYEQYF. The CDR3 DNA is TGTGCCAGCAGATACCGGGACAACTCCTACGAGCAGTACTTC.

J is TRBJ2-7 and V is TRBV19; TRBD2 matches at 12 bases. Trimming removed 3 bases from V and 3 bases from J; junction bases left unmatched: 6. The CDR3 sequence is 16 residues long. Looked up from germline, CDR1 is LNHDA and CDR2 is SQIVND (reference sequence). The CDR3 DNA sequence: TGTGCCAGTAGTATCCCGGGGACTAGCGGGTACTACGAGCAGTACTTC. This codes for CASSIPGTSGYYEQYF.

This chain uses TRBV5-1 with TRBJ1-3, with TRBD1 identical over 8 bases. Germline CDR1 reads SGHRS; CDR2 reads YFSETQ. This CDR3 has 14 amino acids. J gave up 2 bases and V 3 bases, and 1 base lay outside the gene matches. CDR3: CASSSDRAGNTIYF. For the CDR3, the DNA is TGCGCCAGCAGCTCGGACAGGGCTGGAAACACCATATATTTT.

A single count supports this clone. The V call is TRBV9, the J call TRBJ2-5; a weak D match, TRBD2 (5 bases). CDR1 is SGDLS, CDR2 YYNGEE, per germline. The CDR3 covers 14 residues. Trimming stripped 4 bases from V and 2 bases from J, with 12 bases between. CDR3 nucleotides: TGTGCCAGCAGCCTCCGAGGAGGACAAGAGACCCAGTACTTC. It codes for CASSLRGGQETQYF.

V and J are TRBV10-3 and TRBJ1-5; D might be TRBD1 (6 bases). Germline V gene data show CDR1 as ENHRY and CDR2 as SYGVKD. V lost 3 bases and J 3 bases, leaving 15 bases between the germline ends. The CDR3 sequence is 16 residues long. In DNA, the CDR3 is TGTGCCATCAGTGACCTCGCGGGGGCAATCAATCAGCCCCAGCATTTT. As protein: CAISDLAGAINQPQHF.

This chain links TRBV18 with TRBJ2-7; 14 nucleotides match TRBD2. CDR3 size: 17 residues. From germline, CDR1 is KGHSH and CDR2 LQKENI. J was trimmed by 1 base and V by 4 bases; bases with no gene match: 6. CDR3 bases: TGTGCCAGCTCACTAGGGACTAGCGGGAGTACGTCCTACGAGCAGTACTTC. Translated, it gives CASSLGTSGSTSYEQYF.

This clone was observed once. The chain's CDR3 is CASSFGTEINYGYTF. CDR3 nucleotide sequence: TGTGCCAGCAGCTTCGGGACAGAGATAAACTATGGCTACACCTTC. The chain uses TRBV7-9 and TRBJ1-2, with 7 bases lining up with TRBD1. V lost 3 bases and J lost 2; bases outside the gene matches: 6. Germline V gives CDR1 SEHNR, CDR2 FQNEAQ (reference sequence). CDR3 length: 15 amino acids.

This sequence joins TRBV19 and TRBJ1-5, with D uncertain. This CDR3 region has 14 residues. The V end was cut by 3 bases, the J end by 7 bases, with 13 bases between. The germline gives CDR1 LNHDA, CDR2 SQIVND (reference sequence). The CDR3 here is CASSMGEGWQPQHF. The CDR3 coding sequence is TGTGCCAGTAGTATGGGAGAGGGTTGGCAGCCCCAGCATTTT.

A remark on this clone: Its ends do not fully match the called genes, so a read error is possible. J is TRBJ1-3 and V is TRBV28; 11 bases are shared with TRBD1. Germline V gives CDR1 MDHEN, CDR2 SYDVKM. The CDR3 consists of 16 residues. The CDR3 DNA is TGTGCCAGAAGTTTGGGGACAGGGGGCTCTGGAAACACCATATATTTT. This gives the protein CARSLGTGGSGNTIYF.

This clone came up once. The V and J genes are TRBV19 and TRBJ2-7; a weak D match, TRBD2 (5 bases). The germline gives CDR1 LNHDA, CDR2 SQIVND (reference sequence). Between the trimmed V and J ends, which lost 4 bases and 4 bases, there was a span of 14 bases. This CDR3 is built from 14 residues. The CDR3 DNA is TGTGCCAGTAGTACCCGAGGGATAAATTACGAGCAGTACTTC. Its protein product is CASSTRGINYEQYF.